This TCR beta chain was found in a study of cytomegalovirus exposure and HLA in healthy donors. Whole-study findings and limits: Earlier analysis found most TCR beta V segments productive about 87% or about 30% of the time. A later analysis found common viral pathogens apparently linked to several of the most significant clusters. In a later analysis, donors in an Asian-associated ancestry cluster reportedly had fewer N-insertions in productive TCRs than the cohort mean. Among TCR beta chains, those listed as cytomegalovirus-associated numbered about 150.

A note on this clone: What it binds is unknown.

This PCR relied on a set of 60 Vbeta primers and 13 Jbeta primers. Method: immunoSEQ multiplex PCR; TCRdb's copy keeps in-frame clones and lacks some. The sample lists 150,000 to 200,000 clones, around 81% occurring once. CDR3 size: 15 residues. The germline gives CDR1 SGHNT, CDR2 YYREEE (reference sequence). Trimming took off 1 base at V and 5 bases at J, with 12 bases between the two ends. Sequenced: PBMCs. The chain recombines TRBV5-4 with TRBJ2-2, with TRBD2 as a possible D gene (7 bases). The sequence came from a man aged 40-55 years in good health and CMV-seronegative. The CDR3 reads CASSLRGGQTGELFF. The CDR3 nucleotides are TGTGCCAGCAGCTTGAGGGGGGGCCAGACCGGGGAGCTGTTTTTT.